The next 3 T cell receptor beta chains were all read from a single sample in a study of blood T cell repertoires in COVID-19. TCRdb keeps only in-frame clones here, not all; method: immunoSEQ multiplex PCR. The sample records fewer than 500,000 clones, roughly 87% being singletons. The specimen was PBMCs or T cells enriched from blood (not recorded which). The receptors were gathered from a woman between 18 and 29 years old with acute COVID-19.

The chain has TRBV3-1 (or the pseudogene TRBV3-2) and TRBJ1-3, with a weak D call TRBD1 (5 bases). This CDR3 has 16 amino acids. Trimming removed 0 bases at V and 0 bases at J, with 9 bases between. Germline CDR1 and CDR2: LGHDT and YNNKEL (reference sequence). In nucleotides, the CDR3 is TGTGCCAGCAGCCAAGATCCGGGGGTCTCTGGAAACACCATATATTTT. Its translation: CASSQDPGVSGNTIYF.

This chain uses TRBV9 with TRBJ2-7, with 7 bases that match TRBD1. Per the germline V gene, CDR1 is SGDLS and CDR2 is YYNGEE. V lost 3 bases, J lost 0 bases, and 3 bases stayed unmatched. CDR3 length: 14 amino acids. CDR3 amino acids: CASSATGDSYEQYF. The DNA of the CDR3 is TGTGCCAGCAGCGCAACAGGGGACTCCTACGAGCAGTACTTC.

The chain carries TRBV18 and TRBJ1-2; a possible D gene is TRBD1 (6 bases). CDR1 KGHSH and CDR2 LQKENI come from the germline V gene. The length of the CDR3 is 15 residues. V was trimmed by 3 bases and J by 6 bases, leaving 17 bases between them. The CDR3 DNA reads TGTGCCAGCTCACCCCAACAGGCAGGGGATGATGGCTACACCTTC. Encoded protein: CASSPQQAGDDGYTF.